A single TCR beta chain is shown here with its context. Repertoires were generated with immunoSEQ multiplex PCR, while TCRdb's copy carries only in-frame clones and drops some. Of 100,000 to 120,000 clones in the sample, roughly 90% were seen once. This entry is derived from a study of control samples from healthy donors and cancer patients. The V gene end was trimmed by 4 bases and the J gene end by 4 bases; junction bases not matched to a gene: 6. Germline V lookup: CDR1 LNHDA, CDR2 SQIVND (reference sequence). The length of the CDR3 is 15 residues. The sequencing sample was made of PBMCs. The TCR comes from a woman in her sixties with lung cancer. The chain recombines TRBV19 with TRBJ1-2; 10 bases align to TRBD1. The CDR3 region has the DNA TGTGCCAGTAGTACTAGACAGGGGGCAGGCTATGGCTACACCTTC. Amino acid sequence: CASSTRQGAGYGYTF.